What follows is one T cell receptor (beta chain) and its context. The target antigen is unknown. Stable Graves' hyperthyroidism meant no ophthalmopathy progression within 18 months. The CDR3 has 16 amino acids. Germline CDR1 reads MGHDK; CDR2 reads SYGVNS. The J segment lost 0 bases and the V segment lost 6 bases, leaving 8 bases of the junction unmatched. TCR beta CDR3 regions were amplified from RNA transcripts. Initially, a first-round RT-PCR of the TCR CDR3 employed the HTBI primer set. TCRdb reanalysed the multiplex PCR reads using MiXCR and keeps one entry per CDR3 protein. The sample yields roughly 720,000 distinct CDR3 sequences, 15% to 20% seen once. This specimen belongs to a study of T cells in Graves' hyperthyroidism and ophthalmopathy. As for the study in general: The initial diagnosis was the point when peripheral blood was collected, ahead of any treatment.

General study results and limits: Among thyroid clonotypes expanded above 0.001, most also appeared in blood.

This chain links TRBV25-1 with TRBJ2-7; 10 bases are shared with TRBD1. The material sequenced was blood. The receptor was isolated from a middle-aged man with Graves' hyperthyroidism. CDR3 coding DNA: TGTGCCAGCAGCGGCCCAGGGACAGGGGACTCCTACGAGCAGTACTTC. Protein: CASSGPGTGDSYEQYF.